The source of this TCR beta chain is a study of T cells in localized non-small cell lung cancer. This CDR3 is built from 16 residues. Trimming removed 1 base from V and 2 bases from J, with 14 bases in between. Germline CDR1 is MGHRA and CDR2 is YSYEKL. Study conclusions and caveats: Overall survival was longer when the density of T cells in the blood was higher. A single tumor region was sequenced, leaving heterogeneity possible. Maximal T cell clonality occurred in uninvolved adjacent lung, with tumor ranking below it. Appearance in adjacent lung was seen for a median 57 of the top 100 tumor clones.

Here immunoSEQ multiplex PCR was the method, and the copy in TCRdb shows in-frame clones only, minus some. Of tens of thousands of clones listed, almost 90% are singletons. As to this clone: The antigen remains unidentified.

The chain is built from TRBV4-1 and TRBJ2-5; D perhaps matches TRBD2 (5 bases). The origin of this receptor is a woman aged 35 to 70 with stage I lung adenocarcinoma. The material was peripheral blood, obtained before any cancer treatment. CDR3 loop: CASSQVYRGLQETQYF. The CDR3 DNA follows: TGCGCCAGCAGCCAAGTGTATCGGGGATTACAAGAGACCCAGTACTTC.